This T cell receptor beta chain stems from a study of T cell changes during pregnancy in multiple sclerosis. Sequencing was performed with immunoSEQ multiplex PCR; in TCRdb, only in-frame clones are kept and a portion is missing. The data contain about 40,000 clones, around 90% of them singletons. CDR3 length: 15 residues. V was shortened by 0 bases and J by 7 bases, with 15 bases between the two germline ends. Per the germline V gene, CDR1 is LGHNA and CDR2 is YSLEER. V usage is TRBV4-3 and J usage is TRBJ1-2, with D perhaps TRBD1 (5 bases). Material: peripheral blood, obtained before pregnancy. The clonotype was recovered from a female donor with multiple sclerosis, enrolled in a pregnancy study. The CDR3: CASSQEPQGRAGYTF. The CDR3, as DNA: TGCGCCAGCAGCCAAGAGCCCCAGGGAAGAGCTGGCTACACCTTC.